One sample yielded the 15 T cell receptor beta chains listed below, sequenced in a study of blood T cell repertoires in COVID-19. Repertoires were generated with immunoSEQ multiplex PCR, while TCRdb's copy carries only in-frame clones and drops some. This sample has a few hundred thousand clones, with 85% to 90% found just once. The source material was PBMCs or T cells enriched from blood (not recorded which). The receptors come from a woman aged 25 to 45 who had recovered from COVID-19.

V and J are TRBV27 and TRBJ1-2, with TRBD1 matching 9 bases. This CDR3 has 15 amino acids. Germline assignment: CDR1 MNHEY and CDR2 SMNVEV (reference sequence). V lost 5 bases and J lost 3; bases outside the gene matches: 7. CDR3 nucleotides: TGTGCCAGCAGTCGCCGACAGGGGGGTGACTATGGCTACACCTTC. Amino acids: CASSRRQGGDYGYTF.

The chain uses TRBV10-1 and TRBJ2-3; TRBD2 is a possible D gene (5 bases). The V gene's germline CDR1 is WNHNN and CDR2 SYGVQD (reference sequence). The CDR3 is 14 residues long. Trimming left V 3 bases short and J 5 bases short, with 12 bases between. CDR3 DNA sequence: TGCGCCAGCAGTGACAGAGGGCCCCAAGATACGCAGTATTTT. Translating gives CASSDRGPQDTQYF.

The chain carries TRBV5-1 and TRBJ1-1; the D gene is possibly TRBD1 (6 bases). V gave up 5 bases and J gave up 0 bases, with 11 bases separating them. In germline, CDR1 is SGHRS, CDR2 YFSETQ. This CDR3 region has 14 residues. The chain's CDR3 is CASSQGGMNTEAFF. As DNA, the CDR3 is TGCGCCAGCAGTCAAGGGGGTATGAACACTGAAGCTTTCTTT.

The CDR3 DNA is TGTGCCAGTAGTATAGCCCTAGGCACTGAAGCTTTCTTT. Protein: CASSIALGTEAFF. The rearrangement joins TRBV19 to TRBJ1-1; D gene ambiguous. The V end lost 1 base, the J end lost 4 bases, and 7 bases lay between the germline ends. This CDR3 region has 13 residues. Germline lookup yields CDR1 LNHDA and CDR2 SQIVND (reference sequence).

The CDR3 DNA is TGTGCCAGCAGTGATCTGGGGGGGCAGCCCCAGCATTTT. Its translation is CASSDLGGQPQHF. V gene TRBV6-1 combines with J gene TRBJ1-5, with a weak D call TRBD1 (5 bases). This CDR3 is 13 amino acids long. V was trimmed by 3 bases and J by 7 bases, leaving 10 bases between them. Germline V gene lookup returns CDR1 MNHNS and CDR2 SASEGT.

This clone has only a few counts. The J gene is TRBJ1-6, the V gene TRBV19; the D is unclear. The V and J ends lost 6 bases and 8 bases respectively, with 11 bases between them. Germline V gene data show CDR1 as LNHDA and CDR2 as SQIVND (reference sequence). The CDR3 is made up of 13 amino acids. Here the CDR3 reads CASRPTTHSPLHF. The CDR3 nucleotides read TGTGCCAGTAGACCGACAACACATTCACCCCTCCACTTT. The full variable domain, in which reference TRBV19 and TRBJ1-6 provide the parts outside the CDR3, is DGGITQSPKYLFRKEGQNVTLSCEQNLNHDAMYWYRQDPGQGLRLIYYSQIVNDFQKGDIAEGYSVSREKKESFPLTVTSAQKNPTAFYLCASRPTTHSPLHFGNGTRLTVT.

The chain couples TRBV5-4 to TRBJ2-1, with unresolved D. The germline CDR1 and CDR2 sequences are SGHNT and YYREEE (reference sequence). This CDR3 comprises 16 residues. Deletions cut 0 bases from V and 2 bases from J, with 12 bases between. DNA for the CDR3: TGTGCCAGCAGCTTGGGCGTTAGCAGCGCCTACAATGAGCAGTTCTTC. It specifies CASSLGVSSAYNEQFF.

The chain recombines TRBV23-1 with TRBJ1-1, with D unclear. TRBV23-1 is designated an ORF whose function remains uncertain. The V gene lost 6 bases and the J gene lost 9 bases, with 14 bases spanning the gap. CDR3 length equals 12 residues. CDR3: CASRRLSTKAFF. In DNA form, the CDR3 reads TGCGCCAGCAGGAGGTTATCGACGAAAGCTTTCTTT.

V gene TRBV28 combines with J gene TRBJ1-5; D unresolved. CDR3 size: 16 residues. Germline loops: CDR1 MDHEN, CDR2 SYDVKM. V lost 6 bases and J 2 bases, leaving 17 bases between the germline ends. The CDR3 DNA reads TGTGCCAGCAGCTACCCAGGAATTCGAGGCAATCAGCCCCAGCATTTT. Its translation is CASSYPGIRGNQPQHF.

This clone appeared a few times. V usage is TRBV10-2 and J usage is TRBJ1-1, with TRBD1 identical over 8 bases. The trim removed 5 bases at V and 6 bases at J, leaving 2 bases unmatched. The CDR3 has 12 residues. Germline V gives CDR1 WSHSY, CDR2 SAAADI. For the CDR3, the DNA is TGCGCCAGCAGTAAGACAGGGGCTGAAGCTTTCTTT. Its protein is CASSKTGAEAFF.

The chain is built from TRBV28 and TRBJ1-2, with D perhaps matching TRBD1 (6 bases). The CDR3 totals 14 residues. The V end lost 5 bases, the J end lost 4 bases, and 14 bases lay between the germline ends. Germline CDR1 MDHEN, CDR2 SYDVKM. The CDR3 region is CASSRTDFTYGYTF. The DNA of the CDR3 is TGTGCCAGCAGTCGGACAGATTTTACCTATGGCTACACCTTC.

This clone was observed a single time. The chain joins TRBV30 to TRBJ1-1, with 10 nucleotides matching TRBD1. The length of the CDR3 is 13 residues. V shed 5 bases and J 4 bases; nucleotides not matched to a gene: 4. The germline V gene encodes CDR1 GTSNPN and CDR2 SVGIG (reference sequence). The DNA of the CDR3 is TGTGCCTGGGAGAGGACAGGGGGCACTGAAGCTTTCTTT. The encoded protein is CAWERTGGTEAFF.

This chain links TRBV19 with TRBJ1-3, with a tentative D call TRBD1 (5 bases). From germline, CDR1 is LNHDA and CDR2 SQIVND (reference sequence). V shed 6 bases and J shed 0 bases, with 12 bases lying between them. This CDR3 has 15 residues. As DNA, the CDR3 is TGTGCCAGTAGGGGGGGGTTACTCTCTGGAAACACCATATATTTT. Translating it yields CASRGGLLSGNTIYF.

The chain is built from TRBV11-1 and TRBJ1-1; no definite D call. The V end was cut by 0 bases, the J end by 0 bases, with 17 bases between. This CDR3 is 18 amino acids long. Germline-derived CDR1 and CDR2 are SGHAT and FQDESV (reference sequence). CDR3 region: CASSLAGLGSSMNTEAFF. DNA for the CDR3: TGTGCCAGCAGCTTAGCCGGACTGGGATCATCGATGAACACTGAAGCTTTCTTT.

This clone was observed a handful of times. This sequence joins TRBV28 and TRBJ1-3, with 7 bases fitting TRBD1. V gave up 4 bases and J gave up 2 bases; unmatched junction bases: 2. The CDR3 extends over 14 amino acids. The germline V gene encodes CDR1 MDHEN and CDR2 SYDVKM. CDR3 loop: CASSYRGAGNTIYF. Here the CDR3 DNA reads TGTGCCAGCAGTTACAGGGGTGCTGGAAACACCATATATTTT. Variable domain in full (rest from reference TRBV28 and TRBJ1-3): DVKVTQSSRYLVKRTGEKVFLECVQDMDHENMFWYRQDPGLGLRLIYFSYDVKMKEKGDIPEGYSVSREKKERFSLILESASTNQTSMYLCASSYRGAGNTIYFGEGSWLTVV.